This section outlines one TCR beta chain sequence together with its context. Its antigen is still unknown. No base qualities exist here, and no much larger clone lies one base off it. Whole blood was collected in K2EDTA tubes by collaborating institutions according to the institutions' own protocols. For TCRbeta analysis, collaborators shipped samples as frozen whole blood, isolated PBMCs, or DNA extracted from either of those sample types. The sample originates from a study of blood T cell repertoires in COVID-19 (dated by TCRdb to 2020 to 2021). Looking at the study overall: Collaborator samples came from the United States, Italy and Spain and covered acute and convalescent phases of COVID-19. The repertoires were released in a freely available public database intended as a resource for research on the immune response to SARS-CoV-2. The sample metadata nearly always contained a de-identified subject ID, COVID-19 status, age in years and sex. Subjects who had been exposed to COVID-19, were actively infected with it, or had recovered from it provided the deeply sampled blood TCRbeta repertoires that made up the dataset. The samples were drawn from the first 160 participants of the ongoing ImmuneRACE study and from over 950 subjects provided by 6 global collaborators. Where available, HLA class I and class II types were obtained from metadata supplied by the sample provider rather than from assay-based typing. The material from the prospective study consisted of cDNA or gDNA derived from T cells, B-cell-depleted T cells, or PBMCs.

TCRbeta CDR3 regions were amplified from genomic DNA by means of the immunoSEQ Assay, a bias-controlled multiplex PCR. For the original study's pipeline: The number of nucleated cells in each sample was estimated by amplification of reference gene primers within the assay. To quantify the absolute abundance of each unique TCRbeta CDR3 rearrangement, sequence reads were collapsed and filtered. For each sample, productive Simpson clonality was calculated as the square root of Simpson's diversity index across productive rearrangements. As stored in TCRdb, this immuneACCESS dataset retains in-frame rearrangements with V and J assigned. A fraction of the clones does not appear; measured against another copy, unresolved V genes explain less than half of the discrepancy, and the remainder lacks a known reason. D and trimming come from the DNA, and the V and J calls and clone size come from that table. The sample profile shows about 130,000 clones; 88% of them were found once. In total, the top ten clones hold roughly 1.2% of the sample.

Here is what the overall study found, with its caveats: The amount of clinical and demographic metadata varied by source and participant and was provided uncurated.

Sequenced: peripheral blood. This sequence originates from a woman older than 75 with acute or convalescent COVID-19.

The nucleotides read TGTGCCAGCGGCCCCCAAAACGAGCAGTACTTC. The translation is CASGPQNEQYF. This chain is built from TRBV9 and TRBJ2-7, with no confidently assigned D gene. V is clipped by 7 bases and J by 5 bases, and the sequence between their germline boundaries is 10 bases long. The CDR3 spans 11 residues, from the cysteine through the phenylalanine. Only the CDR3 DNA stays, 33 bases, in frame from base 1. For CDR1 and CDR2, the germline V gene lists SGDLS and YYNGEE.